One sample yielded the 18 T cell receptor beta chains listed below, sequenced in a study of post-analysis software for immune sequencing data. Findings of the study overall: With TRBV5-6, TRBV5-1 and TRBV20-1 included, about five TRBV segments were more frequent in patients than in controls.

Unique molecular identifiers were present in the TCR beta cDNA libraries. One entry per CDR3 protein, called by TCRdb with MiXCR from the PCR reads. Among 350,000 to 450,000 distinct CDR3 sequences, roughly 35% were seen once, and the ten largest hold 10% to 15%. These receptors have no identified antigens. The sample was blood. The receptors originated from a girl aged 10-17 years with multiple sclerosis.

This clonotype came up a few times. The chain combines TRBV15 with TRBJ2-4; D not certain. Trimming removed 1 base at V and 8 bases at J, with 12 bases between. Germline V gene sequence: CDR1 LNHNV, CDR2 YYDKDF (reference sequence). The CDR3 is 14 amino acids. The CDR3 DNA reads as TGTGCCACCAGCAGAGGGGTTACTATGGACATTCAGTACTTC. It yields the protein CATSRGVTMDIQYF.

On this clonotype: Possible read error: a much larger clone is one base away. The V call is TRBV12-3 or TRBV12-4, the J call TRBJ2-3; 8 bases line up with TRBD1. This CDR3 is built from 15 residues. Written as DNA, the CDR3 is TGTGCCAGCAGCACAAGCAGGACAGGGACAGATGCGCAGTATTTT. Protein product: CASSTSRTGTDAQYF.

This clonotype was counted between two and nine times. This chain uses TRBV6-5 with TRBJ2-3, with TRBD1 matching 9 bases. Germline trimming cut 2 bases from V and 1 base from J; bases unmatched to any gene: 1. CDR3 length: 15 residues. The germline V gene encodes CDR1 MNHEY and CDR2 SVGAGI. The CDR3 DNA follows: TGTGCCAGCAGTTACGGACAGGGGCGCACAGATACGCAGTATTTT. As protein: CASSYGQGRTDTQYF.

This clonotype occurred many times. The chain recombines TRBV29-1 with TRBJ2-1; D is possibly TRBD2 (6 bases). CDR1 SQVTM and CDR2 ANQGSEA come from the germline V gene. The CDR3 consists of 12 residues. With 7 bases removed from V and 9 bases from J, the gap between germline ends came to 16 bases. The chain's CDR3 is CSAWTGESEQFF. The CDR3 DNA is TGCAGCGCCTGGACGGGGGAGAGTGAGCAGTTCTTC.

This clonotype was picked up many times. CDR3 loop: CASSQTGTGKETQYF. The CDR3 DNA sequence: TGCGCCAGCAGCCAAACCGGGACAGGGAAAGAGACCCAGTACTTC. The gene calls are TRBV4-1 and TRBJ2-5; 9 nucleotides align to TRBD1. Trimming removed 2 bases from V and 3 bases from J; junction bases left unmatched: 4. The CDR3 contains 15 residues. The germline gives CDR1 MGHRA, CDR2 YSYEKL.

As for this clonotype: The junction departs from the called germline gene at one end, perhaps through a read error. This sequence joins TRBV6-1 and TRBJ2-3; a possible D gene is TRBD1 (6 bases). In germline, CDR1 is MNHNS, CDR2 SASEGT. The CDR3 loop spans 16 amino acids. CDR3 DNA: TGTGCCGGCAGTGAACGGTCTCAGGGGATCACAGATACGCAGTATTTT. Its translation: CAGSERSQGITDTQYF.

This chain joins TRBV20-1 and TRBJ1-5; D is uncertain. V was clipped by 0 bases and J by 2 bases, with 14 bases between them. The CDR3 totals 16 residues. Germline V lookup: CDR1 DFQATT, CDR2 SNEGSKA (reference sequence). Here the CDR3 reads CSAREVEWSGNQPQHF. For the CDR3, the DNA is TGCAGTGCTAGAGAGGTGGAGTGGAGTGGCAATCAGCCCCAGCATTTT.

This clonotype was found a few times. The V and J genes are TRBV6-5 and TRBJ1-4, with D hard to call. V lost 0 bases and J 8 bases, leaving 16 bases between the germline ends. The germline gives CDR1 MNHEY, CDR2 SVGAGI. This CDR3 contains 16 residues. The CDR3 sequence: CASSYSSAAPREKLFF. CDR3 bases: TGTGCCAGCAGTTACTCCTCGGCTGCCCCTAGGGAAAAACTGTTTTTT.

The gene calls are TRBV27 and TRBJ1-5; no clear D. Per germline, CDR1 MNHEY and CDR2 SMNVEV (reference sequence). The germline V and J ends were trimmed by 3 bases and 3 bases, with 3 bases remaining between them. This CDR3 spans 12 amino acids. CDR3 loop: CASSFPNQPQHF. The CDR3 coding sequence is TGTGCCAGCAGTTTCCCCAATCAGCCCCAGCATTTT.

The CDR3 loop reads CASSVDGSSYEQYF. As DNA, the CDR3 is TGTGCCAGCAGCGTAGACGGGAGCTCCTACGAGCAGTACTTC. The chain joins TRBV9 to TRBJ2-7, with D perhaps matching TRBD2 (6 bases). This CDR3 has 14 amino acids. V lost 0 bases and J lost 0, with 7 bases in between. Germline CDR1 is SGDLS and CDR2 is YYNGEE. The full variable domain, with the rest looked up from reference TRBV9 and TRBJ2-7, is DSGVTQTPKHLITATGQRVTLRCSPRSGDLSVYWYQQSLDQGLQFLIQYYNGEERAKGNILERFSAQQFPDLHSELNLSSLELGDSALYFCASSVDGSSYEQYFGPGTRLTVT.

The J gene is TRBJ1-4, the V gene TRBV4-1, with D perhaps matching TRBD1 (6 bases). Germline V gives CDR1 MGHRA, CDR2 YSYEKL. Trimming took 0 bases from V and 0 from J, leaving 17 bases between them. The CDR3 spans 19 residues. The CDR3 DNA sequence: TGCGCCAGCAGCCAAGATTGGGGGGCAGGACTCGCAACTAATGAAAAACTGTTTTTT. This translates into CASSQDWGAGLATNEKLFF.

For this clonotype: Relative to the germline gene, one junction end is altered; a read error may explain this. The chain has TRBV12-3 or TRBV12-4 and TRBJ2-3, with D possibly being TRBD1 (5 bases). The CDR3 totals 13 residues. CDR3 sequence: CAGSLAGSDTQYF. The CDR3 nucleotides read TGTGCCGGCAGTTTAGCAGGGTCAGATACGCAGTATTTT.

This clonotype was picked up one time. The chain uses TRBV5-1 and TRBJ1-1; D possibly corresponds to TRBD1 (5 bases). The CDR3 totals 18 residues. V was trimmed by 2 bases and J by 0 bases, leaving 20 bases between them. Germline V gene data show CDR1 as SGHRS and CDR2 as YFSETQ. DNA for the CDR3: TGCGCCAGCAGCTTTGGGATGGGGGAGAGTCCTCTGAACACTGAAGCTTTCTTT. Translation: CASSFGMGESPLNTEAFF.

This chain links TRBV11-2 with TRBJ1-6; no reliable D call. Deletions cut 4 bases from V and 5 bases from J, with 12 bases between. Germline V CDR1 and CDR2: SGHAT, FQNNGV. There are 15 residues in the CDR3. The CDR3 loop reads CASSSPFPHNSPLHF. DNA for the CDR3: TGTGCCAGCAGCTCCCCTTTCCCGCATAATTCACCCCTCCACTTT.

The CDR3 DNA follows: TGTGCCAGCAGCCGGCTCTCGGGCGGAAACACTGAAGCTTTCTTT. Residues: CASSRLSGGNTEAFF. V and J are TRBV7-8 and TRBJ1-1, with unresolved D. The CDR3 runs 15 residues. The V gene's germline CDR1 is SGHVS and CDR2 FQNEAQ. V lost 5 bases, J lost 2 bases, and 15 bases lay in between.

Written as DNA, the CDR3 is TGTGCCAGCAGCTTAGAGTGGGGGCGCGGAGGGAACATTCAGTACTTC. Its translation is CASSLEWGRGGNIQYF. V is TRBV7-2 and J is TRBJ2-4; D might be TRBD1 or TRBD2, each matching 6 bases. The CDR3 has 16 residues. Trimming cost V 1 base and J 7 bases, with 17 bases left between them. Per germline, CDR1 SGHTA and CDR2 FQGNSA. Using reference TRBV7-2 and TRBJ2-4 for the parts outside the CDR3, the full variable domain is GAGVSQSPSNKVTEKGKDVELRCDPISGHTALYWYRQSLGQGLEFLIYFQGNSAPDKSGLPSDRFSAERTGGSVSTLTIQRTQQEDSAVYLCASSLEWGRGGNIQYFGAGTRLSVL.

This clonotype was observed a few times. The chain has TRBV7-2 and TRBJ1-2, with 7 nucleotides matching TRBD1. CDR1 is SGHTA and CDR2 is FQGNSA in the germline V gene. Trimming took 3 bases from V and 4 from J; bases not matched to a gene: 8. This CDR3 comprises 15 residues. The CDR3: CASSFGTALTYGYTF. CDR3 DNA: TGTGCCAGCAGCTTCGGGACAGCCCTAACCTATGGCTACACCTTC. Supplemented by reference TRBV7-2 and TRBJ1-2, the full variable domain reads GAGVSQSPSNKVTEKGKDVELRCDPISGHTALYWYRQSLGQGLEFLIYFQGNSAPDKSGLPSDRFSAERTGGSVSTLTIQRTQQEDSAVYLCASSFGTALTYGYTFGSGTRLTVV.

This clonotype has ten or more counts. The rearrangement uses TRBV7-3 and TRBJ2-2; 8 positions match TRBD1. CDR3 length: 15 amino acids. J gave up 0 bases and V 8 bases, and 5 bases lay outside the gene matches. Germline-derived CDR1 and CDR2 are SGHTA and FQGTGA. The chain's CDR3 is CASGPGQANTGELFF. The CDR3 nucleotides read TGTGCCAGCGGTCCGGGACAGGCGAACACCGGGGAGCTGTTTTTT.